The 29 T cell receptor beta chains in this list originate from one sample, sequenced in a study of blood T cells in healthy people across ages. It was with a sample-barcoded 5' primer and a J-beta primer mix that a second PCR of roughly 7 to 12 cycles was run. TCRdb used MiXCR to reprocess the 5' RACE reads, holding one entry per CDR3 protein. This sample has roughly 2 million distinct CDR3 sequences; roughly 52% occur once, and the top ten carry roughly 2.1%. The specimen sequenced was blood. The receptors were gathered from a middle-aged woman in good health.

The rearrangement joins TRBV6-5 to TRBJ1-4; no clear D. There are 14 residues in the CDR3. Germline values: CDR1 MNHEY, CDR2 SVGAGI. The V and J ends lost 6 bases and 2 bases respectively, with 10 bases between them. The CDR3 reads CASRNGGTNEKLFF. The CDR3 nucleotides read TGTGCCAGCAGGAACGGAGGCACTAATGAAAAACTGTTTTTT.

The chain links TRBV20-1 to TRBJ2-1, with 11 nucleotides matching TRBD2. Germline values: CDR1 DFQATT, CDR2 SNEGSKA (reference sequence). Trimming took 0 bases from V and 0 from J; bases not matched to a gene: 7. This CDR3 comprises 18 residues. In DNA, the CDR3 is TGCAGTGCTAGAGAACTAGCGGGGGCCGGGAGCTCCTACAATGAGCAGTTCTTC. It encodes CSARELAGAGSSYNEQFF.

As concerns this clonotype: One junction end disagrees with the germline gene, perhaps due to a read error. The rearrangement joins TRBV7-6 to TRBJ2-3; 8 nucleotides line up with TRBD1. This CDR3 is 13 amino acids long. Germline V gene lookup returns CDR1 SGHVS and CDR2 FNYEAQ. Here the CDR3 DNA reads TGCGCCAGCAGCTTCACAGGGGGGTATACGCAGTATTTT. It encodes CASSFTGGYTQYF.

The rearrangement uses TRBV6-5 and TRBJ2-3, with TRBD2 matching over 9 bases. Germline V CDR1 and CDR2: MNHEY, SVGAGI. Trimming cost V 4 bases and J 6 bases; bases outside gene matches: 11. The CDR3 is 16 amino acids. The CDR3 protein is CASSSSRGLAHDTQYF. CDR3 in DNA: TGTGCCAGCAGTTCCTCACGGGGACTAGCACACGATACGCAGTATTTT.

The chain has TRBV20-1 and TRBJ1-2, with TRBD1 matching over 8 bases. The length of the CDR3 is 14 residues. V shed 5 bases, J shed 6 bases, and the junction held 11 bases outside the gene matches. Germline V lookup: CDR1 DFQATT, CDR2 SNEGSKA (reference sequence). CDR3 protein: CSARTGRSVDGYTF. The CDR3 DNA is TGCAGTGCTCGGACAGGGCGATCTGTTGATGGCTACACCTTC.

This clonotype has just a few counts. The V call is TRBV24-1, the J call TRBJ2-1; possibly TRBD1 for D (5 bases). This CDR3 is 16 amino acids long. The germline gives CDR1 KGHDR, CDR2 SFDVKD. The ends were cut back, 5 bases at V and 0 bases at J, with 13 bases in the middle. The DNA for the CDR3 is TGTGCCACCAGTGGCCCGGACAAGCGCTCCTACAATGAGCAGTTCTTC. This codes for CATSGPDKRSYNEQFF.

The CDR3 loop reads CASSSDRESEQFF. DNA of the CDR3: TGTGCCAGCAGCTCGGACAGGGAGAGTGAGCAGTTCTTC. This chain uses TRBV7-2 with TRBJ2-1, with 8 bases fitting TRBD1. From germline, CDR1 is SGHTA and CDR2 FQGNSA. V gave up 4 bases and J gave up 9 bases; unmatched junction bases: 5. There are 13 residues in the CDR3.

In its sample, this clonotype was seen a few times. V usage is TRBV29-1 and J usage is TRBJ2-3; D may be TRBD1 (6 bases). This CDR3 is built from 15 residues. Trimming took 4 bases from V and 7 from J, leaving 21 bases between them. Germline values: CDR1 SQVTM, CDR2 ANQGSEA. CDR3 in DNA: TGCAGCGTTGTCAAATTACAGGGTTTGGTGAATACGCAGTATTTT. Its translation is CSVVKLQGLVNTQYF.

The chain combines TRBV4-3 with TRBJ2-3; D call uncertain. The ends were cut back, 0 bases at V and 4 bases at J, with 14 bases in the middle. Germline values: CDR1 LGHNA, CDR2 YSLEER. The CDR3 consists of 16 residues. The CDR3 bases are TGCGCCAGCAGCCAAGATTCAGCCCTAAAGGCAGATACGCAGTATTTT. Protein sequence: CASSQDSALKADTQYF.

This clonotype was observed a few times. The gene calls are TRBV29-1 and TRBJ2-1; 13 bases are a match to TRBD2. The J call could be wrong; TRBJ2-7 is a better fit for the DNA end. CDR1 is SQVTM, CDR2 ANQGSEA, per germline. The CDR3 loop spans 17 amino acids. In DNA, the CDR3 is TGCAGCGTTTTACTAGCGGGGGGGCTACCCTCCTACAATGAGCAGTACTTC. Translation gives CSVLLAGGLPSYNEQYF.

This clonotype has a handful of counts. The V gene is TRBV24-1, the J gene TRBJ1-2; 7 bases align to TRBD1. Losses at the gene ends were 3 bases for V and 4 bases for J; bases not matched to a gene: 4. This CDR3 has 14 residues. Germline values: CDR1 KGHDR, CDR2 SFDVKD. The CDR3 loop reads CATSDPGTAYGYTF. CDR3 nucleotides: TGTGCCACCAGTGATCCTGGGACAGCCTATGGCTACACCTTC.

The V call is TRBV20-1, the J call TRBJ2-6; no clear D. The germline V gene encodes CDR1 DFQATT and CDR2 SNEGSKA (reference sequence). This CDR3 has 14 amino acids. Trimming stripped 5 bases from V and 1 base from J, with 9 bases between. CDR3 in amino acids: CSAAFYSGANVLTF. In DNA form, the CDR3 reads TGCAGTGCTGCCTTCTATTCTGGGGCCAACGTCCTGACTTTC.

Many counts were recorded for this clonotype. The gene calls are TRBV29-1 and TRBJ2-7; the match to TRBD1 covers 7 bases. This CDR3 comprises 13 residues. Per the germline V gene, CDR1 is SQVTM and CDR2 is ANQGSEA. The V segment lost 6 bases and the J segment 7 bases; nucleotides outside the gene matches: 12. CDR3 coding DNA: TGCAGCGTCCGCCAGGGGGATCTACGGGAGCAGTACTTC. Protein sequence: CSVRQGDLREQYF.

The chain combines TRBV20-1 with TRBJ2-1, with D possibly matching TRBD2 (5 bases). The V gene's germline CDR1 is DFQATT and CDR2 SNEGSKA (reference sequence). The CDR3 consists of 14 residues. The V end lost 6 bases, the J end lost 4 bases, and 16 bases lay between the germline ends. The CDR3 reads CSARRGMGYNEQFF. The CDR3 bases are TGCAGTGCCAGACGGGGAATGGGTTACAATGAGCAGTTCTTC.

This clonotype was detected only a few times. The gene calls are TRBV29-1 and TRBJ1-2; D is unresolved. Germline V lookup: CDR1 SQVTM, CDR2 ANQGSEA. V was pared by 6 bases and J by 3 bases, with 11 bases between. CDR3 length: 12 residues. This CDR3 reads CSVSGGDYGYTF. The CDR3 region has the DNA TGCAGCGTCTCAGGCGGGGACTATGGCTACACCTTC.

Only a few counts were recorded for this clonotype. V gene TRBV11-3 combines with J gene TRBJ1-1, with a weak D call TRBD1 (5 bases). The germline V and J ends were trimmed by 0 bases and 1 base, with 12 bases remaining between them. The length of the CDR3 is 16 residues. Germline V gene data show CDR1 as SGHNT and CDR2 as YENEEA. The CDR3 loop is CASSLDGRDGNTEAFF. DNA of the CDR3: TGTGCCAGCAGCTTAGACGGCAGGGACGGGAACACTGAAGCTTTCTTT.

V is TRBV6-2 or TRBV6-3 and J is TRBJ2-1; D is possibly TRBD2 (5 bases). V was clipped by 8 bases and J by 8 bases, with 13 bases between them. This CDR3 region has 12 residues. CDR1 is MNHEY, CDR2 SVGEGT, per germline. CDR3 protein: CASRLGIDEQFF. The CDR3 coding sequence is TGTGCCAGCCGCCTCGGGATTGATGAGCAGTTCTTC.

The table lists this clonotype with a few counts. The V gene is TRBV9, the J gene TRBJ2-3; D gene uncertain. Trimming left V 6 bases short and J 0 bases short, with 8 bases between. Germline V gene sequence: CDR1 SGDLS, CDR2 YYNGEE. This CDR3 is 13 amino acids long. CDR3 in amino acids: CASNGISTDTQYF. CDR3 DNA sequence: TGTGCCAGCAACGGCATCAGCACAGATACGCAGTATTTT.

The chain is built from TRBV5-6 and TRBJ2-4; a possible D gene is TRBD1 (5 bases). V lost 4 bases and J 0 bases, leaving 11 bases between the germline ends. The CDR3 totals 15 residues. The germline V gene encodes CDR1 SGHDT and CDR2 YYEEEE. CDR3 bases: TGTGCCAGCAGCCTCCGACAGTTAGCCAAAAACATTCAGTACTTC. Amino acids: CASSLRQLAKNIQYF.

The chain recombines TRBV6-2 or TRBV6-3 with TRBJ2-1; the D call may be TRBD1 or TRBD2 (6 bases each). The germline V gene encodes CDR1 MNHEY and CDR2 SVGEGT. The CDR3 runs 18 residues. V dropped 5 bases and J dropped 0 bases, with 20 bases sitting between them. The CDR3 region is CASSTGRGGSSSYNEQFF. In nucleotides, the CDR3 is TGTGCCAGCAGTACTGGCAGGGGAGGTTCAAGCTCCTACAATGAGCAGTTCTTC.

In its sample, this clonotype was seen a few times. The rearrangement joins TRBV29-1 to TRBJ2-5; possible D gene TRBD1, 5 bases. The CDR3 is 12 amino acids. The V end lost 3 bases, the J end lost 9 bases, and 14 bases lay between the germline ends. Germline CDR1 and CDR2: SQVTM and ANQGSEA. The CDR3 DNA reads as TGCAGCGTTGAGGCCAGGGCCCAGGCCCAGTACTTC. Protein product: CSVEARAQAQYF. The full variable domain, completed using reference TRBV29-1 and TRBJ2-5, is SAVISQKPSRDICQRGTSLTIQCQVDSQVTMMFWYRQQPGQSLTLIATANQGSEATYESGFVIDKFPISRPNLTFSTLTVSNMSPEDSSIYLCSVEARAQAQYFGPGTRLLVL.

V gene TRBV27 combines with J gene TRBJ1-6; TRBD1 matches 12 bases. Trimming took 9 bases from V and 13 from J; bases not matched to a gene: 16. The germline V gene encodes CDR1 MNHEY and CDR2 SMNVEV (reference sequence). The CDR3 is 16 residues long. CDR3 sequence reads: CASSERTGTGGSPLHF. CDR3 coding DNA: TGTGCCAGTTCGGAGCGAACCGGGACAGGGGGCTCGCCCCTCCACTTT.

This clonotype was observed a handful of times. J is TRBJ2-4 and V is TRBV15; 8 nucleotides agree with TRBD1. CDR3 length: 17 amino acids. Germline-derived CDR1 and CDR2 are LNHNV and YYDKDF (reference sequence). V trimming: 3 bases; J trimming: 0 bases; junction bases outside the gene matches: 7. CDR3 protein: CATSSLGQALAKNIQYF. The CDR3 DNA follows: TGTGCCACCAGCAGCCTGGGACAGGCCCTAGCCAAAAACATTCAGTACTTC.

The chain couples TRBV20-1 to TRBJ2-5, with D possibly being TRBD1 or TRBD2 (6 bases each). Looked up from germline, CDR1 is DFQATT and CDR2 is SNEGSKA (reference sequence). The CDR3 consists of 13 residues. V lost 6 bases, J lost 4 bases, and 15 bases lay in between. The CDR3 loop reads CSASLTGAETQYF. The CDR3 DNA sequence: TGCAGTGCCAGTCTAACGGGGGCAGAGACCCAGTACTTC.

This clonotype was seen more than once but under ten times. The chain links TRBV20-1 to TRBJ2-1; no definite D call. The CDR3 loop spans 12 amino acids. V lost 1 base to trimming and J lost 8 bases, with 9 bases between them. Germline assignment: CDR1 DFQATT and CDR2 SNEGSKA (reference sequence). CDR3 sequence reads: CSARALRDEQFF. CDR3 coding DNA: TGCAGTGCTAGAGCACTCCGGGATGAGCAGTTCTTC.

There are a few counts of this clonotype. The chain is built from TRBV5-1 and TRBJ2-7, with D possibly matching TRBD1 (5 bases). This CDR3 spans 12 amino acids. Per the germline V gene, CDR1 is SGHRS and CDR2 is YFSETQ. V was shortened by 1 base and J by 5 bases, with 7 bases between the two germline ends. The CDR3 DNA reads TGCGCCAGCAGCTTGAACAGGAACGAGCAGTACTTC. Its protein product is CASSLNRNEQYF.

The chain is built from TRBV5-4 and TRBJ2-5; no clear D. Trimming removed 0 bases from V and 2 bases from J, with 8 bases in between. The CDR3 contains 14 residues. CDR1 is SGHNT and CDR2 is YYREEE in the germline V gene (reference sequence). CDR3 residues: CASSLVSKQETQYF. The CDR3 bases are TGTGCCAGCAGCTTGGTCAGTAAACAAGAGACCCAGTACTTC.

The rearrangement links TRBV6-6 to TRBJ2-3; D unresolved. The CDR3 has 12 residues. Germline CDR1 MNHNY, CDR2 SVGAGI (reference sequence). The V and J ends lost 8 bases and 2 bases respectively, with 8 bases between them. The CDR3 loop reads CASEGITDTQYF. The CDR3 region has the DNA TGTGCCAGCGAAGGGATCACAGATACGCAGTATTTT.

This clonotype was counted only a few times. V is TRBV7-2 and J is TRBJ2-7, with 11 bases that match TRBD2. With 5 bases clipped from V and 7 bases from J, the junction kept 7 bases outside the gene matches. Germline lookup yields CDR1 SGHTA and CDR2 FQGNSA. The CDR3 has 14 amino acids. CDR3 nucleotide sequence: TGTGCCAGCAGCCAGCTAGCGGGGGGCACTGAGCAGTACTTC. It is translated as CASSQLAGGTEQYF.